Shown below are 9 T cell receptor beta chains from a single sample sequenced in a study of T cell repertoires in cytomegalovirus infection. MiXCR, run by TCRdb on the reads, gives a single entry per CDR3 protein. The sample consists of 650,000 to 850,000 distinct CDR3 sequences, about 29% of them appearing once. Their antigens are not known. The sample here was cultured CD8+ T cells from PBMCs, taken from culture after CMV antigen stimulation. The receptors stem from a human donor in good health (CMV status not recorded). Some clones in this sample may be carry-over from other donors' samples.

V and J are TRBV6-5 and TRBJ2-3; 7 bases are a match to TRBD1. This CDR3 comprises 17 residues. Looked up from germline, CDR1 is MNHEY and CDR2 is SVGAGI. J was trimmed by 3 bases and V by 1 base; bases with no gene match: 10. This chain's CDR3 is CASSYFPGQVGTDTQYF. In nucleotides, the CDR3 is TGTGCCAGCAGTTACTTCCCCGGACAGGTTGGGACAGATACGCAGTATTTT.

This sequence joins TRBV28 and TRBJ2-5, with D unresolved. The CDR3 consists of 15 residues. Germline CDR1 is MDHEN and CDR2 is SYDVKM. Trimming shortened V by 6 bases and J by 1 base, and 15 bases separated the two germline ends. This chain's CDR3 is CASRDLGRIQETQYF. The CDR3 bases are TGTGCCAGCAGAGACCTCGGGCGAATCCAAGAGACCCAGTACTTC. Together with reference TRBV28 and TRBJ2-5, the CDR3 gives the full variable domain: DVKVTQSSRYLVKRTGEKVFLECVQDMDHENMFWYRQDPGLGLRLIYFSYDVKMKEKGDIPEGYSVSREKKERFSLILESASTNQTSMYLCASRDLGRIQETQYFGPGTRLLVL.

The gene calls are TRBV29-1 and TRBJ2-1; 8 nucleotides agree with TRBD2. The CDR3 has 14 residues. Per the germline V gene, CDR1 is SQVTM and CDR2 is ANQGSEA. V shed 5 bases and J 3 bases; nucleotides not matched to a gene: 6. The CDR3 loop is CSVPWTSLYNEQFF. CDR3 coding DNA: TGCAGCGTTCCGTGGACTAGCCTCTACAATGAGCAGTTCTTC.

V usage is TRBV6-8 and J usage is TRBJ2-7; 13 bases fit TRBD2. Germline V gives CDR1 MNHGY, CDR2 SAAAGT. CDR3 size: 17 residues. Unmatched junction bases numbered 7, after V lost 5 bases and J lost 0 bases. The CDR3 sequence is CASSATSGGPRSYEQYV. The CDR3 nucleotides are TGTGCCAGCAGTGCGACTAGCGGGGGGCCCCGCTCCTACGAGCAGTACGTC.

The chain combines TRBV7-9 with TRBJ2-5; 8 nucleotides align to TRBD1. This CDR3 has 14 residues. Germline V CDR1 and CDR2: SEHNR, FQNEAQ (reference sequence). V trimming: 3 bases; J trimming: 5 bases; junction bases outside the gene matches: 5. CDR3 sequence (DNA): TGTGCCAGCAGCTTTCAGGGGGCGAGGGAGACCCAGTACTTC. It is translated as CASSFQGARETQYF.

J is TRBJ2-5 and V is TRBV6-1, with TRBD1 identical over 11 bases. The CDR3 has 15 residues. Germline trimming cut 6 bases from V and 5 bases from J; bases unmatched to any gene: 8. Germline values: CDR1 MNHNS, CDR2 SASEGT. CDR3 bases: TGTGCCAGCAGGCCGGGACAGGGGGTCGTCGAGACCCAGTACTTC. Translated: CASRPGQGVVETQYF.

This clonotype was detected only a few times. This chain connects TRBV7-9 to TRBJ1-2; D may be TRBD1 (5 bases). V shed 3 bases and J shed 6 bases, with 11 bases lying between them. The CDR3 is 13 residues long. Germline-derived CDR1 and CDR2 are SEHNR and FQNEAQ (reference sequence). This CDR3 reads CASSLGEGNGYTF. Written as DNA, the CDR3 is TGTGCCAGCAGCTTGGGGGAAGGGAATGGCTACACCTTC.

This clonotype was seen ten or more times. In nucleotides, the CDR3 is TGTGCTAGTGGTTTGGCCCCGGGGCCAGAGGGCTACACCTTC. This translates into CASGLAPGPEGYTF. The V and J genes are TRBV12-5 and TRBJ1-2, with a possible D match to TRBD1 (5 bases). Germline V gene sequence: CDR1 LGHNT, CDR2 FRNRAP. The CDR3 runs 14 residues. Trimming stripped 1 base from V and 8 bases from J, with 14 bases between. The entire variable domain, with the rest obtained from reference TRBV12-5 and TRBJ1-2, is as follows: DARVTQTPRHKVTEMGQEVTMRCQPILGHNTVFWYRQTMMQGLELLAYFRNRAPLDDSGMPKDRFSAEMPDATLATLKIQPSEPRDSAVYFCASGLAPGPEGYTFGSGTRLTVV.

This clonotype has just a few counts. The chain uses TRBV10-3 and TRBJ2-5; perhaps TRBD2 as D (6 bases). V lost 2 bases to trimming and J lost 2 bases, with 9 bases between them. Germline V gene data show CDR1 as ENHRY and CDR2 as SYGVKD. CDR3 size: 14 residues. The CDR3: CAISEPGEQETQYF. In DNA form, the CDR3 reads TGTGCCATCAGTGAGCCGGGGGAACAAGAGACCCAGTACTTC.